The sequence of this T cell receptor (beta chain) was determined in a study of blood T cell repertoires in COVID-19. Study as a whole: The United States, Italy and Spain were the sources of the acute and convalescent COVID-19 samples. T cells, B-cell-depleted T cells, or PBMCs supplied cDNA or gDNA.

This CDR3 spans 13 amino acids. V shed 7 bases, J shed 3 bases, and the junction held 4 bases outside the gene matches. Germline loops: CDR1 MNHEY, CDR2 SVGAGI. Per the original methods: Reference gene primers were amplified, and this amplification served to estimate nucleated cell counts. Libraries were prepared by immunoSEQ multiplex PCR; TCRdb keeps only in-frame clonotypes and omits some of them. V, J and clone size reflect that table, while D and trimming were determined from the DNA. This sample has some 93,000 clones; more than 75% occur once, and the top ten carry about a quarter. The table lists this clone with a few counts.

The origin of this receptor is a human donor in a cohort sampled during active COVID-19. Sequenced material: peripheral blood. This sequence joins TRBV6-5 and TRBJ1-1, with 8 bases matching TRBD1. The CDR3 protein is CASNRQGHTEAFF. The CDR3 coding sequence is TGTGCCAGCAACCGACAGGGGCACACTGAAGCTTTCTTT.